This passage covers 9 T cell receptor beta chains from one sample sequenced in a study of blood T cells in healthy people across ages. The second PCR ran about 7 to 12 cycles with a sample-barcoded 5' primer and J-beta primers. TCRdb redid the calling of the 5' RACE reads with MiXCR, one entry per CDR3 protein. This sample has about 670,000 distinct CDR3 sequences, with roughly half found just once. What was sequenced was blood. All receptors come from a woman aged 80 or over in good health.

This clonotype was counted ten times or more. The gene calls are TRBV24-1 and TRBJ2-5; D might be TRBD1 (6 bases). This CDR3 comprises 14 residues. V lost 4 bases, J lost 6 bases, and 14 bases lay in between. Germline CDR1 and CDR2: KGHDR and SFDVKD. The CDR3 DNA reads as TGTGCCACCAGTGAACAGGGTGCTCTTCAGACCCAGTACTTC. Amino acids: CATSEQGALQTQYF.

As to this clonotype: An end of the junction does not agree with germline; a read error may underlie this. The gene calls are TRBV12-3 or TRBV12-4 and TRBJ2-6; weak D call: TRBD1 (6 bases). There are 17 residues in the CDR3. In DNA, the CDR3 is TGTGCCAGCAGGAAGGGTTCGGGACACTCTGGGGCCAACGTCCTGACTTTT. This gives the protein CASRKGSGHSGANVLTF.

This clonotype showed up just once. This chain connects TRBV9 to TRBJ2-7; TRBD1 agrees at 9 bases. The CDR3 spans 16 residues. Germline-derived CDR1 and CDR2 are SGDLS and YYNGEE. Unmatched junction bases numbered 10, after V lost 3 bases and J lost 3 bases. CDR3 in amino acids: CASSGGTGGHGYEQYF. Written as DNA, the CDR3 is TGTGCCAGCAGCGGAGGAACAGGGGGCCATGGCTACGAGCAGTACTTC.

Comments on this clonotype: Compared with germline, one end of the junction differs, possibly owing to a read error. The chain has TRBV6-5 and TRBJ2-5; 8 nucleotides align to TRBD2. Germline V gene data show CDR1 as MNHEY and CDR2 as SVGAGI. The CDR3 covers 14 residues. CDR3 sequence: CASTGGAPKEAQYF. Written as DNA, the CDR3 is TGTGCCAGCACGGGAGGGGCGCCTAAAGAGGCCCAGTACTTC.

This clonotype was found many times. The DNA for the CDR3 is TGTGCCACTCAAGGTAGGGGGGATGAGCAGTTCTTC. It encodes CATQGRGDEQFF. V gene TRBV10-3 combines with J gene TRBJ2-1, with D possibly called TRBD1 or TRBD2 (6 bases each). This CDR3 is built from 12 residues. V was clipped by 10 bases and J by 8 bases, with 15 bases between them. Per germline, CDR1 ENHRY and CDR2 SYGVKD.

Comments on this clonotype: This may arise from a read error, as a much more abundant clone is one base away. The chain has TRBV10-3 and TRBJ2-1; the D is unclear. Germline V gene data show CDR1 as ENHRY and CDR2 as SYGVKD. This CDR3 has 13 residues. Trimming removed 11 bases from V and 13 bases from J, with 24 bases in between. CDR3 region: CASLHGLGETQFF. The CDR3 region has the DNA TGTGCCTCACTACATGGGCTCGGCGAGACCCAGTTCTTC.

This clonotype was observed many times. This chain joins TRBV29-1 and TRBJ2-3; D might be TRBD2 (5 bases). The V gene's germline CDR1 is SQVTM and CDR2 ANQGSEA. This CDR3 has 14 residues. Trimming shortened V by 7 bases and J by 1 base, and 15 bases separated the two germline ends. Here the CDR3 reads CSALDGFGTDTQYF. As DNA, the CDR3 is TGCAGCGCACTAGACGGCTTCGGCACAGATACGCAGTATTTT.

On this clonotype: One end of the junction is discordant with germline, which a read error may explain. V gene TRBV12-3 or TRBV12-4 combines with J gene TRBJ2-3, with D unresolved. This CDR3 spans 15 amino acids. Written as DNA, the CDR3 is TGTGCCAGCAGTTTGTGGCGGAAGATCACAGATCCGCAGTATTTT. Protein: CASSLWRKITDPQYF.

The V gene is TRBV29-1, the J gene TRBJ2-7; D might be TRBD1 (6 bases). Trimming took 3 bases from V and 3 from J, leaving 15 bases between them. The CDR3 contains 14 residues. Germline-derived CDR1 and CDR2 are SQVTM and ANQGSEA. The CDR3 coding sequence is TGCAGCGTTGAGCGGGCAGGGGTGGACTACGAGCAGTACTTC. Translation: CSVERAGVDYEQYF.